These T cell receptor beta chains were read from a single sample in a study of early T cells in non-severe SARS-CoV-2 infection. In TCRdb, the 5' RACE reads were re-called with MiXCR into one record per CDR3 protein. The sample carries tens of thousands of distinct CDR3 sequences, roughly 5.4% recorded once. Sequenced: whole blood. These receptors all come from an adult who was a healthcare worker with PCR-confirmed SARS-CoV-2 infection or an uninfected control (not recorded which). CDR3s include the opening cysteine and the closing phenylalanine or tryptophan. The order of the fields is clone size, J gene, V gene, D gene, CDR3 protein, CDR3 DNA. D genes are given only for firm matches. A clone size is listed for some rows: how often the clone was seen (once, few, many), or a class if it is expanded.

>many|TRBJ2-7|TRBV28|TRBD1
CASSSPGTGGHEQYF
TGTGCCAGCAGCTCCCCCGGGACAGGGGGCCACGAGCAGTACTTC
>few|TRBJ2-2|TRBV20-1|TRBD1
CSAKDRANTGELFF
TGCAGTGCTAAAGACAGGGCGAACACCGGGGAGCTGTTTTTT
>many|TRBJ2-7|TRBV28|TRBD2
CATSGSREQYF
TGTGCCACTAGCGGGAGTCGGGAGCAGTACTTC
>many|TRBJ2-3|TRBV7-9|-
CASSLQGVGTDTQYF
TGTGCCAGCAGCTTACAAGGGGTCGGCACAGATACGCAGTATTTT
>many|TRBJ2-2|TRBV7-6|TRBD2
CASSLMASGNTGELFF
TGTGCCAGCAGCTTAATGGCTAGCGGGAACACCGGGGAGCTGTTTTTT
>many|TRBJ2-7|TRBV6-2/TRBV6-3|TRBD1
CAGAGGADEQYF
TGTGCCGGGGCAGGGGGCGCGGACGAGCAGTACTTC
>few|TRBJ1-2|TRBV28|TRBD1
CASSSTGVYGYTF
TGTGCCAGCAGTTCTACAGGGGTTTATGGCTACACCTTC
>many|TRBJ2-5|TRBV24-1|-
CATSDFSYGSPQQETQYF
TGTGCCACCAGTGATTTTTCGTACGGGTCGCCGCAACAAGAGACCCAGTACTTC
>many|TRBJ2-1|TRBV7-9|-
CASSTTVVEQFF
TGTGCCAGCAGCACCACAGTGGTTGAGCAGTTCTTC
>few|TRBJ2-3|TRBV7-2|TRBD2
CASSLAGDFADTQYF
TGTGCCAGCAGCCTAGCGGGAGATTTTGCAGATACGCAGTATTTT
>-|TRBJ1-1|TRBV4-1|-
CASSLHLNTEAFF
TGCGCCAGCAGCCTCCACTTGAACACTGAAGCTTTCTTT
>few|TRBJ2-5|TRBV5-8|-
CASTLGRQETQYF
TGTGCCAGCACCCTAGGGCGGCAAGAGACCCAGTACTTC
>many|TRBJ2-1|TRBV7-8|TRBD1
CASSSVRDRTINEQFF
TGTGCCAGCAGCTCGGTCCGGGACAGGACAATCAATGAGCAGTTCTTC
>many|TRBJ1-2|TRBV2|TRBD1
CAVQLQGNGYTF
TGTGCCGTACAATTACAGGGGAATGGCTACACCTTC
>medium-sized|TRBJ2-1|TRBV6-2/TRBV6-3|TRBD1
CASRGQGGYNEQFF
TGTGCCAGCAGAGGACAGGGGGGCTACAATGAGCAGTTCTTC
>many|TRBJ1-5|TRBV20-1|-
CSARDRVTQPQHF
TGCAGTGCTAGAGACAGGGTCACTCAGCCCCAGCATTTT